This T cell receptor beta chain stems from a study of glioma-infiltrating T cells after dendritic cell vaccination. Specified time point: after dendritic cell vaccination, including at tumor progression/relapse. Germline CDR1 is LNHNV and CDR2 is YYDKDF (reference sequence). The CDR3 covers 16 residues. With 0 bases removed from V and 6 bases from J, the gap between germline ends came to 17 bases. The data were produced by immunoSEQ multiplex PCR, yet TCRdb's version contains in-frame clones alone and is incomplete. The table has 99,000 or so clones, more than 70% seen once. The rearrangement uses TRBV15 and TRBJ1-1; D may be TRBD1 (6 bases). This clonotype originated in a human donor with glioblastoma. The specimen comprised blood, sampled after dendritic cell vaccination. The CDR3 loop reads CATSRDLVRGRAEAFF. CDR3 in DNA: TGTGCCACCAGCAGAGATCTGGTCAGGGGCCGGGCTGAAGCTTTCTTT.